The following is a TCR beta chain sequence with its context. Germline assignment: CDR1 MNHEY and CDR2 SVGAGI. V gave up 1 base and J gave up 2 bases, with 13 bases separating them. The length of the CDR3 is 16 residues. In the source study's methods: How many nucleated cells were present was estimated from reference gene primer amplification. Some clones are missing from TCRdb's copy, which holds only in-frame ones; the method was immunoSEQ multiplex PCR. D and trimming come from the DNA, and the V and J calls and clone size come from that table. The sample holds 140,000 to 150,000 clones, approximately 89% seen once. These data come from a study of blood T cell repertoires in COVID-19. Looking at the study overall: Sample material is recorded as cDNA or gDNA derived from T cells, B-cell-depleted T cells, or PBMCs.

The sequenced sample consisted of peripheral blood. The TCR comes from a human donor in a cohort sampled during active COVID-19. The V gene is TRBV6-5, the J gene TRBJ2-3, with D maybe TRBD2 (6 bases). In nucleotides, the CDR3 is TGTGCCAGCAGTTACTTCACTAGCCCCCTCACAGATACGCAGTATTTT. Translation gives CASSYFTSPLTDTQYF.